Listed here are 16 T cell receptor beta chains from one sample, sequenced in a study of blood T cells in healthy people across ages. The second PCR ran about 6 to 12 cycles with a sample-barcoded 5' primer and J-beta primers. TCRdb re-called the 5' RACE reads with MiXCR, one entry per CDR3 protein. This table holds around 790,000 distinct CDR3 sequences, 44% found once. Material: blood. Every receptor here comes from a man aged 60 to 69 in good health.

This sequence joins TRBV15 and TRBJ1-4, with D perhaps matching TRBD1 (5 bases). V shed 1 base and J shed 6 bases, with 12 bases lying between them. The CDR3 spans 15 residues. Germline V gene sequence: CDR1 LNHNV, CDR2 YYDKDF (reference sequence). For the CDR3, the DNA is TGTGCCACCAGCAGAGGAATGGGGGTGGATGAAAAACTGTTTTTT. This gives the protein CATSRGMGVDEKLFF.

This chain connects TRBV7-2 to TRBJ1-5; D gene uncertain. With 5 bases removed from V and 6 bases from J, the gap between germline ends came to 8 bases. This CDR3 comprises 12 residues. CDR1 and CDR2 from the germline V gene are SGHTA and FQGNSA. CDR3 in DNA: TGTGCCAGCAGCACCTTGGGTCAGCCCCAGCATTTT. As protein: CASSTLGQPQHF.

As for this clonotype: This sequence may be a read error, since a much larger clone differs from it by one base. The gene calls are TRBV29-1 and TRBJ2-7; tentative D call: TRBD1 (6 bases). The CDR3 covers 13 residues. V dropped 1 base and J dropped 3 bases, with 10 bases sitting between them. CDR1 is SQVTM, CDR2 ANQGSEA, per germline. This CDR3 reads CSVEALQGYEQYF. In nucleotides, the CDR3 is TGCAGCGTTGAAGCACTACAGGGCTACGAGCAGTACTTC.

The chain employs TRBV6-5 and TRBJ1-1; weak D call: TRBD1 (6 bases). The CDR3 has 14 amino acids. The germline V gene has CDR1 MNHEY and CDR2 SVGAGI. V lost 4 bases and J lost 6, with 15 bases in between. The CDR3 loop is CASSSQGKAAEAFF. The CDR3 nucleotides are TGTGCCAGCAGTTCCCAGGGGAAAGCCGCTGAAGCTTTCTTT.

This clonotype was seen a few times. The gene calls are TRBV30 and TRBJ2-5, with no clear D. The CDR3 covers 13 residues. Germline CDR1 GTSNPN, CDR2 SVGIG (reference sequence). With 5 bases removed from V and 3 bases from J, the gap between germline ends came to 13 bases. The CDR3 reads CAWSYQVEETQYF. The DNA of the CDR3 is TGTGCCTGGTCCTACCAGGTCGAAGAGACCCAGTACTTC.

The chain combines TRBV12-3 or TRBV12-4 with TRBJ2-1; 9 positions match TRBD1. This CDR3 is 15 amino acids long. Unmatched junction bases numbered 8, after V lost 5 bases and J lost 6 bases. Written as DNA, the CDR3 is TGTGCCAGCAGTCAAGGGACAGGGTGGGCCAATGAGCAGTTCTTC. Residues: CASSQGTGWANEQFF.

The genes are TRBV28 and TRBJ1-4; 9 bases are shared with TRBD1. CDR3 length: 15 residues. The V gene's germline CDR1 is MDHEN and CDR2 SYDVKM. V shed 2 bases and J 8 bases; nucleotides not matched to a gene: 6. The CDR3 DNA reads TGTGCCAGCAGTTTACGGACAGGGGTGGGCGAAAAACTGTTTTTT. Encoded protein: CASSLRTGVGEKLFF.

This clonotype showed up just a few times. The chain combines TRBV3-1 with TRBJ2-1, with a tentative D call TRBD2 (5 bases). V was trimmed by 1 base and J by 8 bases, leaving 12 bases between them. Germline assignment: CDR1 LGHDT and CDR2 YNNKEL (reference sequence). This CDR3 has 14 residues. The CDR3 reads CASSQVKFGDEQFF. Written as DNA, the CDR3 is TGTGCCAGCAGCCAAGTAAAATTCGGGGATGAGCAGTTCTTC.

This clonotype showed up just a few times. The CDR3 here is CASSDRENYGYTF. The CDR3 DNA follows: TGTGCCAGCAGTGACAGGGAAAACTATGGCTACACCTTC. This chain links TRBV6-5 with TRBJ1-2; 7 bases fit TRBD1. J was trimmed by 2 bases and V by 5 bases; bases with no gene match: 2. The CDR3 consists of 13 residues. Germline V gene sequence: CDR1 MNHEY, CDR2 SVGAGI.

There are a few counts of this clonotype. The J gene is TRBJ2-5, the V gene TRBV5-6; no firm D call. The CDR3 runs 13 residues. Germline CDR1 SGHDT, CDR2 YYEEEE. The V and J ends lost 4 bases and 3 bases respectively, with 10 bases between them. CDR3 residues: CASSAYIEETQYF. CDR3 nucleotides: TGTGCCAGCAGCGCTTACATCGAAGAGACCCAGTACTTC.

This chain joins TRBV7-9 and TRBJ2-1; 14 bases are a match to TRBD2. The CDR3 has 18 residues. With V trimmed by 5 bases and J by 1 base, 7 bases remained unmatched. CDR1 SEHNR and CDR2 FQNEAQ come from the germline V gene (reference sequence). The CDR3 bases are TGTGCCAGCAGCCCGAAGGGGACTAGCGGGGGATCCTACAATGAGCAGTTCTTC. Protein: CASSPKGTSGGSYNEQFF. Combining the CDR3 with reference TRBV7-9 and TRBJ2-1 gives the whole variable domain DTGVSQNPRHKITKRGQNVTFRCDPISEHNRLYWYRQTLGQGPEFLTYFQNEAQLEKSRLLSDRFSAERPKGSFSTLEIQRTEQGDSAMYLCASSPKGTSGGSYNEQFFGPGTRLTVL.

This clonotype was seen repeatedly, ten times or more. The chain is built from TRBV30 and TRBJ2-5, with D tentatively TRBD2 (5 bases). The CDR3 runs to 11 residues. Trimming took 2 bases from V and 5 from J, leaving 6 bases between them. Germline CDR1 and CDR2: GTSNPN and SVGIG (reference sequence). CDR3: CAWSSGETQYF. In DNA, the CDR3 is TGTGCCTGGAGTTCGGGGGAGACCCAGTACTTC.

The chain couples TRBV7-8 to TRBJ1-5; no reliable D call. Germline lookup yields CDR1 SGHVS and CDR2 FQNEAQ. The CDR3 spans 17 residues. V was trimmed by 1 base and J by 1 base, leaving 14 bases between them. DNA for the CDR3: TGTGCCAGCAGCTTAGAAAGAGGTATCTTAAGCAATCAGCCCCAGCATTTT. This encodes CASSLERGILSNQPQHF. The variable domain in full, with the rest retrieved from reference TRBV7-8 and TRBJ1-5, is GAGVSQSPRYKVAKRGQDVALRCDPISGHVSLFWYQQALGQGPEFLTYFQNEAQLDKSGLPSDRFFAERPEGSVSTLKIQRTQQEDSAVYLCASSLERGILSNQPQHFGDGTRLSIL.

As for this clonotype: At one end, the junction sequence differs from germline, possibly due to a read error. V is TRBV7-2 and J is TRBJ1-4, with a possible D match to TRBD1 (6 bases). This CDR3 contains 14 residues. Germline V gene data show CDR1 as SGHTA and CDR2 as FQGNSA. CDR3 nucleotide sequence: TGTGCCGGCAGTAAAGGGGGGCCGAATGAAAAACTGTTTTTT. Its protein is CAGSKGGPNEKLFF. The full variable domain, rest sourced from reference TRBV7-2 and TRBJ1-4, is GAGVSQSPSNKVTEKGKDVELRCDPISGHTALYWYRQSLGQGLEFLIYFQGNSAPDKSGLPSDRFSAERTGGSVSTLTIQRTQQEDSAVYLCAGSKGGPNEKLFFGSGTQLSVL.

This clonotype appeared a few times. The genes are TRBV7-2 and TRBJ2-1, with D possibly matching TRBD2 (6 bases). Germline CDR1 is SGHTA and CDR2 is FQGNSA. The CDR3 consists of 14 residues. V lost 1 base and J lost 9, with 13 bases in between. The CDR3 DNA is TGTGCCAGCAGCTTAGAGCTAGCGTCGGTTGAGCAGTTCTTC. Translated, it gives CASSLELASVEQFF. The full variable domain, in which reference TRBV7-2 and TRBJ2-1 provide the parts outside the CDR3, is GAGVSQSPSNKVTEKGKDVELRCDPISGHTALYWYRQSLGQGLEFLIYFQGNSAPDKSGLPSDRFSAERTGGSVSTLTIQRTQQEDSAVYLCASSLELASVEQFFGPGTRLTVL.

The chain uses TRBV20-1 and TRBJ1-3; the match to TRBD1 covers 7 bases. This CDR3 contains 15 residues. V lost 3 bases, J lost 0 bases, and 5 bases stayed unmatched. Germline V gene sequence: CDR1 DFQATT, CDR2 SNEGSKA (reference sequence). The CDR3, as DNA: TGCAGTGCTAGTCAATCAGGGGGCTCTGGAAACACCATATATTTT. Protein sequence: CSASQSGGSGNTIYF.